The T cell receptor beta chain under discussion was sequenced for a study of molecular identifiers for immune sequencing clone quantification. One entry per CDR3 protein results from TCRdb running MiXCR on the PCR reads. The data hold 300,000 to 400,000 distinct CDR3 sequences, with about 20% observed a single time. In its sample, this clonotype was seen many times. Its antigen is unidentified. Naive CD8 library inputs spanned roughly 17,000 to 1,100,000 sorted cells and 10%, 30% or 50% RNA. Study-wide points: Clones that had above 20 RNA copies took up over 98% of effector molecules but under 1% in naive cells.

The germline V gene encodes CDR1 LGHNA and CDR2 YSLEER. This CDR3 has 15 amino acids. Trimming pared 1 base from V and 3 bases from J, leaving 13 bases between. The clonotype was recovered from a human donor in good health. Some libraries in this study had Jurkat cell RNA spiked in. The sequencing input was naive CD8+ T cells from blood, with Jurkat cell RNA spiked in. The subset: FACS-sorted CD8+CD4-CCR7+CD45RA+ naive T cells. This sequence joins TRBV4-3 and TRBJ2-7, with D tentatively TRBD1 or TRBD2 (5 bases each). The chain's CDR3 is CASSQAWGSRYEQYF. The CDR3 region has the DNA TGCGCCAGCAGCCAAGCGTGGGGGAGTCGCTACGAGCAGTACTTC.